This TCR beta chain was identified during a study of CD8 T cells in ankylosing spondylitis. Unmatched junction bases numbered 8, after V lost 6 bases and J lost 3 bases. In germline, CDR1 is SGDLS, CDR2 YYNGEE. This CDR3 region has 15 residues. Study-wide findings and caveats: Within ankylosing spondylitis blood, a TCR beta motif made up of under 10 highly homologous variants appeared to be characteristic. Disease-linked clones bore a CD8+ phenotype and were relatively rare in peripheral blood.

Quantitative 5'-RACE with molecular barcodes generated TCR beta libraries. TCRdb recomputed calls from the 5' RACE reads with MiXCR, one row per CDR3 protein. Of about 220,000 distinct CDR3 sequences listed, about 7% are singletons. Concerning this clonotype itself: Antigen unknown.

The source material was blood, either unsorted or a sorted T cell fraction (not recorded which). The rearrangement uses TRBV9 and TRBJ2-2; 7 positions match TRBD1. The source is a male donor with ankylosing spondylitis. The CDR3 DNA sequence: TGTGCCAGCAACACAGGGGCCCCGGACACCGGGGAGCTGTTTTTT. The encoded protein is CASNTGAPDTGELFF.